This TCR beta chain was sequenced for a study of CD8+ T cells in alopecia areata. Study results and limitations: Patients showed less clear TCR sequence sharing than mice, possibly partly because of HLA diversity. Many of the expanded lesional clones endured in scalp and blood while on tofacitinib.

Germline V CDR1 and CDR2: SGDLS, YYNGEE. CDR3 length equals 17 residues. Trimming removed 3 bases from V and 1 base from J; junction bases left unmatched: 11. As concerns this clone: Its target is not known.

Treatment reported: oral pan-JAK inhibitor, 5-10 mg twice daily. As part of sample collection, lesional scalp punch biopsies and peripheral blood were taken from alopecia areata patients. RNA was isolated and reverse transcribed to cDNA, the sequencing template. The table came from immunoSEQ multiplex PCR; TCRdb's copy has only in-frame clones and leaves some out. The table records around 290,000 clones, roughly 60% of them present only once. J is TRBJ2-7 and V is TRBV9; TRBD2 aligns across 9 bases. This receptor was taken from a human donor with alopecia areata. This sample comprised CD4+ T cells sorted from blood, obtained at week 24, from a patient treated with tofacitinib. The CDR3: CASSGWGSGGSSYEQYF. The CDR3 bases are TGTGCCAGCAGCGGTTGGGGTAGCGGGGGTAGTTCCTACGAGCAGTACTTC. The full variable domain, rest sourced from reference TRBV9 and TRBJ2-7, is DSGVTQTPKHLITATGQRVTLRCSPRSGDLSVYWYQQSLDQGLQFLIQYYNGEERAKGNILERFSAQQFPDLHSELNLSSLELGDSALYFCASSGWGSGGSSYEQYFGPGTRLTVT.